This T cell receptor (beta chain) was retrieved from a study of blood T cells in healthy people across ages. For the study at large: The template switching approach captured approximately one barcoded beta molecule for every two T cells.

The authors ran a second PCR of roughly 6 to 12 cycles using a sample-barcoded 5' primer and a J-beta primer mix. Each cDNA molecule carried a tag from a template-switch adaptor that contained 12 random nucleotides. TCRdb fed the 5' RACE reads into MiXCR, producing one record per CDR3 protein. Of 700,000 or so distinct CDR3 sequences listed, 40% to 45% are singletons. As to this clonotype: What it binds is not known.

Overall study results and limits: Estimated diversity, derived from one million T cells, was regarded as an underestimate. The fall in TCR beta diversity per million T cells was roughly linear with age.

What was sequenced was blood. The sequence came from a man older than 75 in good health.

The CDR3 loop is CASSQDEGSYGYTF. The CDR3, as DNA: TGTGCCAGCAGCCAAGATGAAGGGTCCTATGGCTACACCTTC. The chain recombines TRBV3-1 with TRBJ1-2; D ambiguous. Germline CDR1 LGHDT, CDR2 YNNKEL (reference sequence). The CDR3 covers 14 residues. The V end lost 0 bases, the J end lost 4 bases, and 9 bases lay between the germline ends.